This T cell receptor beta chain appears in the sequencing data of a study of T cell changes during pregnancy in multiple sclerosis (dated by TCRdb to the late 2010s). At the level of the whole study: Changes in the T cell repertoire over the course of pregnancy were examined in this study in women with multiple sclerosis.

The method behind the library was the immunoSEQ multiplex PCR assay. The table was pulled from immuneACCESS by TCRdb, which kept in-frame rearrangements only. Such tables lose some clones; where checked, under half of the loss comes from unresolved V genes, and the rest has no known cause. The sample profile shows tens of thousands of clones; 75% to 95% of them were found once. The ten largest account for under 2% of the sample. Reading the germline V gene (reference sequence) gives CDR1 LNHDA and CDR2 SQIVND. Compared with germline, V lacks 6 bases and J lacks 5 bases; bases without a gene match: 4. The CDR3 runs 14 amino acids, cysteine and phenylalanine included. Kept here is only the CDR3 DNA, which spans 42 bases and is read in frame from base 1. Only a few counts were recorded for this clone. Its recognized antigen is unknown. No clone much larger than this one lies a single base away; base qualities are absent.

The V and J segments used are TRBV19 and TRBJ2-2, and 9 junction bases match TRBD1. The material sequenced was peripheral blood, taken after pregnancy. This sequence was found in a female donor in good health, enrolled as a control in a pregnancy study. The CDR3 region reads CASRGQGSTGELFF. The nucleotide sequence is given as TGTGCCAGTAGGGGACAGGGCTCGACCGGGGAGCTGTTTTTT.